This T cell receptor beta chain was retrieved from a study of shared clonotypes between healthy human individuals. Background on the study: Each donor's CD8 memory used one plate, CD8 naive two, each CD4 subset three.

In the naive CD8 group, cells lacked CD45RO and were positively selected for CCR7, so terminally differentiated effector memory CD45RA+ cells were left out. Recent vaccinations or acute infections were absent in the healthy HIV-negative adult donors. Among the donors, all were Caucasian adults who lived in Nashville, Tennessee. V gave up 0 bases and J gave up 0 bases, with 13 bases separating them. The CDR3 has 17 amino acids. Germline assignment: CDR1 SGHDT and CDR2 YYEEEE. The protocol was immunoSEQ multiplex PCR, while the TCRdb copy is restricted to in-frame clones and leaves out a portion. The sample lists roughly 550,000 clones, 95% to 96% occurring once.

This chain connects TRBV5-6 to TRBJ1-3; no firm D call. Specimen: naive CD8+ T cells sorted from blood. This receptor was identified in a young woman in good health. The CDR3 coding sequence is TGTGCCAGCAGCTTGGATGGGCAGGCAATCTCTGGAAACACCATATATTTT. Translation gives CASSLDGQAISGNTIYF.